The TCR beta chain under discussion was sequenced for a study of identifying expanded T cells in peripheral blood. Points from the study as a whole: Over approximately two and four weeks, about 15 and 19 clones changed, versus roughly 1.2 between replicates.

Trimming cost V 4 bases and J 0 bases, with 13 bases left between them. The CDR3 is made up of 16 amino acids. The germline gives CDR1 SGHRS, CDR2 YFSETQ. Comments on this clone: Its cognate antigen is unknown.

Assay: immunoSEQ multiplex PCR; the TCRdb copy retains only in-frame clones and omits some. This repertoire shows under 150,000 clones, about 86% found once; its top ten account for 8.4%. The clonotype comes from a person aged 18-69 years in good health. The V gene is TRBV5-1, the J gene TRBJ1-4; no reliable D call. Material: blood. CDR3 sequence (DNA): TGCGCCAGCAGCAGGGTGGCACCTTCAACTAATGAAAAACTGTTTTTT. It yields the protein CASSRVAPSTNEKLFF.